These 4 T cell receptor beta chains share one sample of origin, sequenced in a study of blood T cell repertoires in COVID-19. The table came from immunoSEQ multiplex PCR; TCRdb's copy has only in-frame clones and leaves some out. The repertoire holds roughly 300,000 clones, with approximately 86% as singletons. Sequenced sample: PBMCs or T cells enriched from blood (not recorded which). These receptors were taken from a woman in her 40s with acute COVID-19.

The chain combines TRBV13 with TRBJ1-5, with TRBD1 identical over 8 bases. Germline V gene sequence: CDR1 PRHDT, CDR2 FYEKMQ (reference sequence). The CDR3 is 14 amino acids. Losses at the gene ends were 2 bases for V and 7 bases for J; bases not matched to a gene: 4. CDR3 DNA sequence: TGTGCCAGCAGCTTACAGGGGGCAGGCCAGCCCCAGCATTTT. Its translation: CASSLQGAGQPQHF.

The rearrangement links TRBV11-2 to TRBJ2-5; TRBD2 matches 9 bases. The germline gives CDR1 SGHAT, CDR2 FQNNGV. The CDR3 has 15 residues. V was pared by 3 bases and J by 5 bases, with 7 bases of the junction left unmatched. The DNA of the CDR3 is TGTGCCAGCAGCTTTGGCGGGGGGGCCTCGGAGACCCAGTACTTC. It specifies CASSFGGGASETQYF.

There are a few counts of this clone. V usage is TRBV5-3 and J usage is TRBJ1-1; 9 bases line up with TRBD1. TRBV5-3 is treated as an ORF (open reading frame) with a function not yet certain. This CDR3 contains 17 residues. Losses at the gene ends were 4 bases for V and 0 bases for J; bases not matched to a gene: 10. In DNA form, the CDR3 reads TGTGCCAGAAGCATCCTTGACAGGGGGAGAATGAACACTGAAGCTTTCTTT. It specifies CARSILDRGRMNTEAFF.

J is TRBJ1-2 and V is TRBV25-1; TRBD1 agrees at 11 bases. Trimming removed 6 bases from V and 6 bases from J; junction bases left unmatched: 9. CDR1 is MGHDK and CDR2 is SYGVNS in the germline V gene. This CDR3 has 15 amino acids. The CDR3 coding sequence is TGTGCCAGCAGGTGGACAGGGGGCATGGTAGATGGCTACACCTTC. This gives the protein CASRWTGGMVDGYTF.